The sequence of this T cell receptor beta chain was determined in a study of regulatory T cells. All CD3G-deficient patients showed autoimmunity, more severe in two. Patients aged 2 to 39 years had fewer naive T cells. Details on this clone: No antigen is known for it.

V lost 6 bases and J lost 1, with 9 bases in between. The CDR3 loop spans 13 amino acids. In germline, CDR1 is MNHNY, CDR2 SVGAGI (reference sequence). Study-level findings and limits: In patients, unique TRB V-J pairs were restricted and V/J usage skewed, especially in Tregs.

Primers: 52 TRBV forward and 13 TRBJ reverse. Sequenced by immunoSEQ multiplex PCR; TCRdb stores in-frame clones only, minus some. The sample holds around 2,100 clones, 65% to 75% seen once. The chain carries TRBV6-6 and TRBJ1-1; D is undetermined. Sequencing was performed on CD8+ T cells sorted from blood. The sequence was collected from a person aged 30-39 years with CD3G deficiency. The CDR3 bases are TGTGCCAGCAGCGGAAACCCGAACACTGAAGCTTTCTTT. Translation: CASSGNPNTEAFF.